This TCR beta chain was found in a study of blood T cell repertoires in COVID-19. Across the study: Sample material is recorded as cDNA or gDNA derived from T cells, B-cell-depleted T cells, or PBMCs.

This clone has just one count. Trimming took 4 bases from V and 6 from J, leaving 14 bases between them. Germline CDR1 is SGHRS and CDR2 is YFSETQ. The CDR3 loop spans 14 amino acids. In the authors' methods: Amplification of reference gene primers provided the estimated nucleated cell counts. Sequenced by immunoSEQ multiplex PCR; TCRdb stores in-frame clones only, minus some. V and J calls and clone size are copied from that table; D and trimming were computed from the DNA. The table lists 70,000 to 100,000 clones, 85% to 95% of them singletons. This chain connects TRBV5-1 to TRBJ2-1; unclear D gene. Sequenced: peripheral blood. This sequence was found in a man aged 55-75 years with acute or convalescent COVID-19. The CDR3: CASSPVHGPNEQFF. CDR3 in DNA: TGCGCCAGCAGCCCTGTACATGGTCCCAATGAGCAGTTCTTC.